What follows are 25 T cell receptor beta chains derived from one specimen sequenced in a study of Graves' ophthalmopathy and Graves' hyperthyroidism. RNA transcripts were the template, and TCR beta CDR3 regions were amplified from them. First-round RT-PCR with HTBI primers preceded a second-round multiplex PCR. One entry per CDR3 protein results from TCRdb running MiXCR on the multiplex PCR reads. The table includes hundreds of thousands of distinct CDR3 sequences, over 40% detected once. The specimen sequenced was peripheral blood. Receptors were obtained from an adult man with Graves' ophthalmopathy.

This CDR3 reads CASSPGRGNEAFF. The CDR3 nucleotides read TGTGCCAGCTCACCTGGACGAGGGAATGAAGCTTTCTTT. This chain uses TRBV18 with TRBJ1-1; no clear D gene. Germline lookup yields CDR1 KGHSH and CDR2 LQKENI. V was cut by 3 bases and J by 7 bases, with 12 bases left in between. This CDR3 spans 13 amino acids.

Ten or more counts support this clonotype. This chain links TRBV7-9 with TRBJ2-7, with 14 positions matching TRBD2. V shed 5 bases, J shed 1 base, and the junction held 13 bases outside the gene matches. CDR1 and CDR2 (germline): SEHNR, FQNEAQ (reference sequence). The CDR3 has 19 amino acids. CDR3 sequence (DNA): TGTGCCAGCAGCCCCCAGCCGACTAGCGGGGGGGCGAGGTCCTACGAGCAGTACTTC. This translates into CASSPQPTSGGARSYEQYF.

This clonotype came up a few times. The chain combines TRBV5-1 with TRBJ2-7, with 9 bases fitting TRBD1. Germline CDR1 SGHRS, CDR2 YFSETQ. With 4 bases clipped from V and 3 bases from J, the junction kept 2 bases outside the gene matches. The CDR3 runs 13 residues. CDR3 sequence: CASSGDRDYEQYF. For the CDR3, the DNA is TGCGCCAGCAGCGGGGACAGGGACTACGAGCAGTACTTC.

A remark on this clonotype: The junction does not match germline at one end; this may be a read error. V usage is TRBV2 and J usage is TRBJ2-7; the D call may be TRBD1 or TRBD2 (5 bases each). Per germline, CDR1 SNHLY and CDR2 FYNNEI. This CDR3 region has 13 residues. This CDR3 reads CASSPTRDGELFF. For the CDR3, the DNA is TGTGCCAGCAGCCCCACCCGGGACGGAGAGCTGTTCTTC.

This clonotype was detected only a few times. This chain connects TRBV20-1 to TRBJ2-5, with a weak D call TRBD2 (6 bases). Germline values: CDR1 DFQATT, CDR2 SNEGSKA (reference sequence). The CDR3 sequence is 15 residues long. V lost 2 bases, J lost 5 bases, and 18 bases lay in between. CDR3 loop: CSARTPVVSGETQYF. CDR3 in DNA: TGCAGTGCTAGAACGCCCGTAGTGAGCGGGGAGACCCAGTACTTC.

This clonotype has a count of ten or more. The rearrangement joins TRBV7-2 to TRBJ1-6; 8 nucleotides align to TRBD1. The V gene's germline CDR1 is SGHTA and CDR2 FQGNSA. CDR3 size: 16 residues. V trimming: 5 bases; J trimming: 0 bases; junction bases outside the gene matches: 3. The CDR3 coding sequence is TGTGCCAGCAGCGGGGACAGGAGCTCCTATAATTCACCCCTCCACTTT. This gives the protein CASSGDRSSYNSPLHF.

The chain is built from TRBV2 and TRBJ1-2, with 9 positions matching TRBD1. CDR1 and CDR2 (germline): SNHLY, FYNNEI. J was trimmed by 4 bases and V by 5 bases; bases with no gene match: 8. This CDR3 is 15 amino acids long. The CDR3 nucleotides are TGTGCCAGCAGTAGCGACAGGGGGGGATCCTATGGCTACACCTTC. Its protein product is CASSSDRGGSYGYTF.

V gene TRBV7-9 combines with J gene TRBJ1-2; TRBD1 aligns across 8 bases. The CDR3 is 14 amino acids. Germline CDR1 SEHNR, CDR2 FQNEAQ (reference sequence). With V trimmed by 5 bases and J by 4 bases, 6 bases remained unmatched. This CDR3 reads CASSMGQAGYGYTF. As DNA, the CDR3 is TGTGCCAGCAGCATGGGACAGGCAGGCTATGGCTACACCTTC.

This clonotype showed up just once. The CDR3 nucleotides read TGCAGCGTAAGGACATCAAACACCATATATTTT. Amino acids: CSVRTSNTIYF. This chain connects TRBV29-1 to TRBJ1-3, with D possibly being TRBD1 (5 bases). The CDR3 is 11 residues long. Trimming cost V 6 bases and J 6 bases, with 9 bases left between them. Germline V gene data show CDR1 as SQVTM and CDR2 as ANQGSEA.

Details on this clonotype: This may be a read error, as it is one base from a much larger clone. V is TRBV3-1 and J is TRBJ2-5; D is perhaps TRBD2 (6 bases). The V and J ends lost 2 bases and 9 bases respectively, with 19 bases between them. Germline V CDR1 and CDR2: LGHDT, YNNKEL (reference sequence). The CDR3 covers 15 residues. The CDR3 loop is CASSQRGSSGEAQYF. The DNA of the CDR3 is TGTGCCAGCAGCCAAAGAGGGAGTTCGGGGGAGGCCCAGTACTTC.

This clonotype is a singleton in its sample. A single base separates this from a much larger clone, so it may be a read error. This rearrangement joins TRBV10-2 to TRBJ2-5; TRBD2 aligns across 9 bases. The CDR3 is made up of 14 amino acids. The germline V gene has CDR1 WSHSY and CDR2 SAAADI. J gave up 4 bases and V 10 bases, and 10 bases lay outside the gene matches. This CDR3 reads CANLRRGGPETQYF. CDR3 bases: TGCGCCAACCTAAGGCGGGGGGGCCCAGAGACCCAGTACTTC.

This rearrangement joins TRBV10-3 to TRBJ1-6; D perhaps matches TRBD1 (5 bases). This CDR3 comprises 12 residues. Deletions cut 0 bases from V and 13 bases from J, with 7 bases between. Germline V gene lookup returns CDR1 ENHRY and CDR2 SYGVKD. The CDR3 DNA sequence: TGTGCCATCAGTGAGTCGGGGACGCCCCTCCACTTT. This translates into CAISESGTPLHF.

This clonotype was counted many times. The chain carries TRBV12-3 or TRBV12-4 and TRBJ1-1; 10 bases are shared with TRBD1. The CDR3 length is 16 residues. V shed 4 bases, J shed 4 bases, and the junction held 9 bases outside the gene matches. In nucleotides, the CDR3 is TGTGCCAGCAGTTCGAACCGACAGGGGGCCGTCACTGAAGCTTTCTTT. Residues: CASSSNRQGAVTEAFF.

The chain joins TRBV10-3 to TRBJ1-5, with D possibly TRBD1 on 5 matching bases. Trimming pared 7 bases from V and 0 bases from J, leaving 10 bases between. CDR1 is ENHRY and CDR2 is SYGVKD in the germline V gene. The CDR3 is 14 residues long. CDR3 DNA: TGTGCCATCACCGAGGGGTATAGCAATCAGCCCCAGCATTTT. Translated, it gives CAITEGYSNQPQHF.

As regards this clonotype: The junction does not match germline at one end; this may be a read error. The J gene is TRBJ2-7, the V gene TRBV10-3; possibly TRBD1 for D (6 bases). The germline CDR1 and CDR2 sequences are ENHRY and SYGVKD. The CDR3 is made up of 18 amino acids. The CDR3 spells CASSPPLERGGRSYEQYF. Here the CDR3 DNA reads TGTGCCAGCAGTCCCCCCCTGGAGAGAGGGGGACGAAGCTACGAGCAGTACTTC.

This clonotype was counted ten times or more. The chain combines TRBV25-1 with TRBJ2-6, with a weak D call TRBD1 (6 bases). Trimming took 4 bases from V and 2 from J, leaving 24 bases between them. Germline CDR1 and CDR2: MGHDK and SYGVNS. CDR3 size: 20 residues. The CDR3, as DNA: TGTGCCAGCAGTGCCCGGAGTAGGAGGACAGAAGCTACTGGGGCCAACGTCCTGACTTTC. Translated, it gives CASSARSRRTEATGANVLTF. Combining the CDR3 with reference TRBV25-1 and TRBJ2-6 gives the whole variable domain EADIYQTPRYLVIGTGKKITLECSQTMGHDKMYWYQQDPGMELHLIHYSYGVNSTEKGDLSSESTVSRIRTEHFPLTLESARPSHTSQYLCASSARSRRTEATGANVLTFGAGSRLTVL.

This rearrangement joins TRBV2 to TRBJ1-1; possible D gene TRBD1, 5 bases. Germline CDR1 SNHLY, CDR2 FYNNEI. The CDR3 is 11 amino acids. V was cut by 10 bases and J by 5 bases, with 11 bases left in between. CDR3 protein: CAIQGATEAFF. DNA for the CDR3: TGTGCCATCCAAGGGGCGACTGAAGCTTTCTTT.

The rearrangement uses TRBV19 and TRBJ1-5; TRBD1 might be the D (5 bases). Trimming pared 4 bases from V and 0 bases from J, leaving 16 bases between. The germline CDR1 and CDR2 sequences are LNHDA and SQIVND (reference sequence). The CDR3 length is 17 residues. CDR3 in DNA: TGTGCCAGTAGTAGGAAGACAGTTTTGGGTAGCAATCAGCCCCAGCATTTT. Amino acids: CASSRKTVLGSNQPQHF.

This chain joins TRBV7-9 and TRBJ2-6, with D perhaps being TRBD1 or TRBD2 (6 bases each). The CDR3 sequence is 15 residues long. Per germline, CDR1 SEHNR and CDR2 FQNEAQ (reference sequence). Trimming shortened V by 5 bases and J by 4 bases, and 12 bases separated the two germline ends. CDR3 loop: CASSHRGAGANVLTF. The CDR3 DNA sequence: TGTGCCAGCAGCCATAGGGGGGCCGGGGCCAACGTCCTGACTTTC.

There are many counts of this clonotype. CDR3 DNA: TGTGCCAGCAGCCGGCCGGGACAGGGGATCTACGAGCAGTACTTC. This codes for CASSRPGQGIYEQYF. The rearrangement uses TRBV7-2 and TRBJ2-7; 10 bases match TRBD1. Germline CDR1 reads SGHTA; CDR2 reads FQGNSA. The CDR3 is 15 residues long. The trim removed 5 bases at V and 3 bases at J, leaving 7 bases unmatched.

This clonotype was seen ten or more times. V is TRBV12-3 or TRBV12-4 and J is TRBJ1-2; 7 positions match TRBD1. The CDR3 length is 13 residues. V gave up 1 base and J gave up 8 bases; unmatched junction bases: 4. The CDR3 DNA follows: TGTGCCAGCAGTTTAGGACAGGGCATCGGCTACACCTTC. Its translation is CASSLGQGIGYTF.

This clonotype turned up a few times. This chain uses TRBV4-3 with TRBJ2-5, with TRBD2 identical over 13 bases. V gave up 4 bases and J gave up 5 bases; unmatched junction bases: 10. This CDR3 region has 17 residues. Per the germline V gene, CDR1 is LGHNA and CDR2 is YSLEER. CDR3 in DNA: TGCGCCAGCAGCCCCCGACTAGCGGGGGGCGGGTGGGAGACCCAGTACTTC. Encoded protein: CASSPRLAGGGWETQYF.

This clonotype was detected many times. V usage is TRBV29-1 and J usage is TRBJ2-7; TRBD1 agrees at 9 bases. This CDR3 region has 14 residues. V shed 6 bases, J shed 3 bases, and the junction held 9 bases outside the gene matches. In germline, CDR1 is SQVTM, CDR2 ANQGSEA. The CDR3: CSVRTGTGFYEQYF. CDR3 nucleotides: TGCAGCGTCCGAACCGGGACAGGGTTCTACGAGCAGTACTTC.

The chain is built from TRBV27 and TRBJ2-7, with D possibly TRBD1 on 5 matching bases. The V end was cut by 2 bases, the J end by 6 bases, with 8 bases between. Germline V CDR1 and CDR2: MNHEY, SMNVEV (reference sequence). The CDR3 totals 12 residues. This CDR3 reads CASSLIQGEQYF. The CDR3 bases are TGTGCCAGCAGTTTAATTCAGGGCGAGCAGTACTTC.

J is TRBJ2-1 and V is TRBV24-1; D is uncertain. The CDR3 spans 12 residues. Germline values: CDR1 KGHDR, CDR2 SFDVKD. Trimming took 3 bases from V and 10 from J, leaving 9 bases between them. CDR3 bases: TGTGCCACCAGTGATAACGGATTCGAGCAGTTCTTC. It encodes CATSDNGFEQFF.